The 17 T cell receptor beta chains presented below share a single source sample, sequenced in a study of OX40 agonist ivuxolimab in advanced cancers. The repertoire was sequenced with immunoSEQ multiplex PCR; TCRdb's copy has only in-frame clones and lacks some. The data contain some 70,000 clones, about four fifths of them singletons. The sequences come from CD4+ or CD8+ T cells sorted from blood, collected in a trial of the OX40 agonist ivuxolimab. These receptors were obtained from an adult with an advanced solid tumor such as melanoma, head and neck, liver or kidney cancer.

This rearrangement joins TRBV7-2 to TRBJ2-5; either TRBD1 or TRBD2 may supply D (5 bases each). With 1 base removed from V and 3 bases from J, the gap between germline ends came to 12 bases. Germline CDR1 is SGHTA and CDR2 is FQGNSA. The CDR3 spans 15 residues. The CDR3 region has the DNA TGTGCCAGCAGCTTAGTGGGGACGCTGAAAGAGACCCAGTACTTC. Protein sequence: CASSLVGTLKETQYF.

This CDR3 is CASRRSGTGGNYGYTF. In nucleotides, the CDR3 is TGTGCCAGCAGGCGATCCGGGACAGGGGGCAACTATGGCTACACCTTC. This chain uses TRBV14 with TRBJ1-2, with TRBD1 matching over 12 bases. The CDR3 runs to 16 residues. With 6 bases clipped from V and 2 bases from J, the junction kept 7 bases outside the gene matches. Germline loops: CDR1 SGHDN, CDR2 FVKESK.

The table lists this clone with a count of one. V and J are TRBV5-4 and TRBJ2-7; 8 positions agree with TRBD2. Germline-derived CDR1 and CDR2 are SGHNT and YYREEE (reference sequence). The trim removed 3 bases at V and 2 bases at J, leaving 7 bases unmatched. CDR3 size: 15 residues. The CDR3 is CASSSGLAETYEQYF. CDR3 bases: TGTGCCAGCAGCTCAGGACTAGCAGAGACCTACGAGCAGTACTTC. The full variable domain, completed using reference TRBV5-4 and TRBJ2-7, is ETGVTQSPTHLIKTRGQQVTLRCSSQSGHNTVSWYQQALGQGPQFIFQYYREEENGRGNFPPRFSGLQFPNYSSELNVNALELDDSALYLCASSSGLAETYEQYFGPGTRLTVT.

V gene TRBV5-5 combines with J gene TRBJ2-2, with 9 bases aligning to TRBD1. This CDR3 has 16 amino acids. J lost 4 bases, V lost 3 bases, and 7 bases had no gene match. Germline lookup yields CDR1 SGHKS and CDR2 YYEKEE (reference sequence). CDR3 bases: TGTGCCAGCAGCTCCCAACAGGGGGCGGCCACCGGGGAGCTGTTTTTT. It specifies CASSSQQGAATGELFF.

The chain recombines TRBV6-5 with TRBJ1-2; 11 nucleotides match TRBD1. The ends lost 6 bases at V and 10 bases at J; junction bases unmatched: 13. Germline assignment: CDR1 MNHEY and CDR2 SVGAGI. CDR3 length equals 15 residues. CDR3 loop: CASRRTGGADLSYTF. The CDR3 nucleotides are TGTGCCAGCAGACGGACAGGGGGCGCAGATTTGTCCTACACCTTC.

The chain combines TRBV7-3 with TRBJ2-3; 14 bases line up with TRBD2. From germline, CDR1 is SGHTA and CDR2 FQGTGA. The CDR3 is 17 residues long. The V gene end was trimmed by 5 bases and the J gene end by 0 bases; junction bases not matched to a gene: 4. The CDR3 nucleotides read TGTGCCAGCAGCCAGGGACTAGCGGGGGAAAGCACAGATACGCAGTATTTT. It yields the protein CASSQGLAGESTDTQYF.

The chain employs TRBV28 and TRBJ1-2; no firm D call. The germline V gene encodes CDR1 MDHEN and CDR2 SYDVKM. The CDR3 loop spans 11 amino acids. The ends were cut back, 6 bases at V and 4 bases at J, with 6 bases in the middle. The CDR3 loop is CASRDSYGYTF. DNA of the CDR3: TGTGCCAGCAGGGACTCCTATGGCTACACCTTC.

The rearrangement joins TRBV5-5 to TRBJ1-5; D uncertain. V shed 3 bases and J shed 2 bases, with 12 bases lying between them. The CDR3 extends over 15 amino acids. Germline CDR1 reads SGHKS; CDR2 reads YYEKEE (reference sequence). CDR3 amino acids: CASSSSVMGNQPQHF. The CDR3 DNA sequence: TGTGCCAGCAGCTCGAGCGTGATGGGCAATCAGCCCCAGCATTTT.

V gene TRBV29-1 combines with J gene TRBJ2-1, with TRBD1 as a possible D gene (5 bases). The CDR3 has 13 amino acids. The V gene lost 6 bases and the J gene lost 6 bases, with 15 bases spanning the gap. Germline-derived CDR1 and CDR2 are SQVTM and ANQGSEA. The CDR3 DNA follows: TGCAGCGTCCAAAAAGACAGCGCCAATGAGCAGTTCTTC. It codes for CSVQKDSANEQFF.

CDR3 region: CASSYSPTYEQYF. As DNA, the CDR3 is TGTGCCAGCAGTTACTCCCCAACCTACGAGCAGTACTTC. This chain uses TRBV6-6 with TRBJ2-7, with unresolved D. Germline CDR1 is MNHNY and CDR2 is SVGAGI (reference sequence). Trimming removed 0 bases at V and 2 bases at J, with 5 bases between. The CDR3 totals 13 residues.

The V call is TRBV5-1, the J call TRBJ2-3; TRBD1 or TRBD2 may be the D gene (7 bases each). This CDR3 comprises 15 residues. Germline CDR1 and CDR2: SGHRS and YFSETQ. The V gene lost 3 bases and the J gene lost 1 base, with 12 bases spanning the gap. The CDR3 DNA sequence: TGCGCCAGCAGCTCAGGGGGGGCCGGCACAGATACGCAGTATTTT. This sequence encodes CASSSGGAGTDTQYF.

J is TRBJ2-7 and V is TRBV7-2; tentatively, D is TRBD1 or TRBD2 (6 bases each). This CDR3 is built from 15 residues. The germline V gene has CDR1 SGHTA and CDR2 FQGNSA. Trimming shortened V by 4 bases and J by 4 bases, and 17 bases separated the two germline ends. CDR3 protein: CASSSGGRALYEQYF. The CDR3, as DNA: TGTGCCAGCAGCTCCGGGGGCAGGGCACTTTACGAGCAGTACTTC.

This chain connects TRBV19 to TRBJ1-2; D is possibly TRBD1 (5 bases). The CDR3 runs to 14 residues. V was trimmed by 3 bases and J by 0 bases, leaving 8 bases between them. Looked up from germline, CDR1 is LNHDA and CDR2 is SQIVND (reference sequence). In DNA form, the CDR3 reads TGTGCCAGTAGTATGGGGCTGTCTAACTATGGCTACACCTTC. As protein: CASSMGLSNYGYTF.

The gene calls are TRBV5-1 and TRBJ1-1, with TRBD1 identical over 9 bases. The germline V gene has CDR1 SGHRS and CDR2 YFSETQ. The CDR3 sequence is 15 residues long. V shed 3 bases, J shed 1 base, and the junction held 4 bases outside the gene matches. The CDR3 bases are TGCGCCAGCAGCTACACGGGACAGGGGAACACTGAAGCTTTCTTT. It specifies CASSYTGQGNTEAFF.

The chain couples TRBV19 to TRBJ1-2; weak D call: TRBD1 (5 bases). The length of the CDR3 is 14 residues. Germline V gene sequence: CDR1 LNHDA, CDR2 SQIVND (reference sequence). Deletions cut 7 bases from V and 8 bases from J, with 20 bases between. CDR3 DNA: TGTGCCAGTACGCCTCCGGGAGGGGAGTTCGGCTACACCTTC. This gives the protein CASTPPGGEFGYTF. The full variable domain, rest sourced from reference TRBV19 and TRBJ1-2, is DGGITQSPKYLFRKEGQNVTLSCEQNLNHDAMYWYRQDPGQGLRLIYYSQIVNDFQKGDIAEGYSVSREKKESFPLTVTSAQKNPTAFYLCASTPPGGEFGYTFGSGTRLTVV.

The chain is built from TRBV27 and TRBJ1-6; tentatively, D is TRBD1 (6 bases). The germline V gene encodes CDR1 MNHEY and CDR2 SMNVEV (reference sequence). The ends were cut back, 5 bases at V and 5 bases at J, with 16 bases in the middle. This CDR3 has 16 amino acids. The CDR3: CASSPQQGLHNSPLHF. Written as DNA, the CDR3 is TGTGCCAGCAGTCCTCAACAGGGATTGCATAATTCACCCCTCCACTTT.

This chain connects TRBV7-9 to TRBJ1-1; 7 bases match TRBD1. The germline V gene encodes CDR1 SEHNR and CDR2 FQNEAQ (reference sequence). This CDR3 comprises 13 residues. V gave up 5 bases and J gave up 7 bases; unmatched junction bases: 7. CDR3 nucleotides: TGTGCCAGCAGCAGCCGGGACAGAAGTGAAGCTTTCTTT. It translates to CASSSRDRSEAFF. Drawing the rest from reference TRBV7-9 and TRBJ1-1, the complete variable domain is DTGVSQNPRHKITKRGQNVTFRCDPISEHNRLYWYRQTLGQGPEFLTYFQNEAQLEKSRLLSDRFSAERPKGSFSTLEIQRTEQGDSAMYLCASSSRDRSEAFFGQGTRLTVV.